What follows are 20 T cell receptor beta chains derived from one specimen sequenced in a study of T cells in Graves' hyperthyroidism and ophthalmopathy. Amplification of TCR beta CDR3 regions used RNA as the template. Using the HTBI primer set, a first-round RT-PCR was run on the TCR CDR3. One entry per CDR3 protein, called by TCRdb with MiXCR from the multiplex PCR reads. The sample lists some 700,000 distinct CDR3 sequences, 15% to 20% occurring once. Sequencing used blood. Every receptor here comes from a man aged 50 to 60 with Graves' hyperthyroidism.

V and J are TRBV18 and TRBJ2-7; 8 nucleotides match TRBD1. Germline values: CDR1 KGHSH, CDR2 LQKENI. This CDR3 is built from 14 residues. The V gene end was trimmed by 6 bases and the J gene end by 7 bases; junction bases not matched to a gene: 11. The CDR3 nucleotides are TGTGCCAGCTCGATGGACAGGGAAACTTGGGAGCAGTACTTC. Protein product: CASSMDRETWEQYF. Combining the CDR3 with reference TRBV18 and TRBJ2-7 gives the whole variable domain NAGVMQNPRHLVRRRGQEARLRCSPMKGHSHVYWYRQLPEEGLKFMVYLQKENIIDESGMPKERFSAEFPKEGPSILRIQQVVRGDSAAYFCASSMDRETWEQYFGPGTRLTVT.

With respect to this clonotype: Since a much larger clone is just one base distant, this may be a read error. The J gene is TRBJ1-3, the V gene TRBV29-1, with a weak D call TRBD1 (5 bases). Germline V gene lookup returns CDR1 SQVTM and CDR2 ANQGSEA. Trimming shortened V by 1 base and J by 5 bases, and 15 bases separated the two germline ends. The CDR3 is made up of 15 amino acids. CDR3 region: CSVEGRREYRNTIYF. The CDR3, as DNA: TGCAGCGTTGAAGGTCGCAGGGAGTATAGAAACACCATATATTTT. Supplemented by reference TRBV29-1 and TRBJ1-3, the full variable domain reads SAVISQKPSRDICQRGTSLTIQCQVDSQVTMMFWYRQQPGQSLTLIATANQGSEATYESGFVIDKFPISRPNLTFSTLTVSNMSPEDSSIYLCSVEGRREYRNTIYFGEGSWLTVV.

V and J are TRBV29-1 and TRBJ1-5; 8 bases match TRBD1. CDR1 is SQVTM and CDR2 is ANQGSEA in the germline V gene. V trimming: 6 bases; J trimming: 5 bases; junction bases outside the gene matches: 6. The CDR3 spans 13 residues. The CDR3 sequence: CSVAGQVHQPQHF. The CDR3 DNA reads as TGCAGCGTGGCGGGACAGGTTCATCAGCCCCAGCATTTT.

V is TRBV6-2 or TRBV6-3 and J is TRBJ2-1; a weak D match, TRBD2 (5 bases). CDR1 MNHEY and CDR2 SVGEGT come from the germline V gene. Trimming removed 6 bases from V and 6 bases from J, with 18 bases in between. The CDR3 consists of 15 residues. CDR3 sequence (DNA): TGTGCCAGCAGACTAAGCGGATTTACCTTCAATGAGCAGTTCTTC. It specifies CASRLSGFTFNEQFF.

This clonotype was observed many times. V usage is TRBV7-2 and J usage is TRBJ2-1, with 12 bases identical to TRBD2. J gave up 10 bases and V 4 bases, and 14 bases lay outside the gene matches. The CDR3 is made up of 17 amino acids. Germline V gene sequence: CDR1 SGHTA, CDR2 FQGNSA. Here the CDR3 DNA reads TGTGCCAGCAGCTACACTAGCGGGAGGACGATGGGCATCGAGCAGTTCTTC. Protein: CASSYTSGRTMGIEQFF.

This clonotype has just a few counts. The chain couples TRBV29-1 to TRBJ2-1, with 11 positions matching TRBD1. The CDR3 consists of 12 residues. Germline loops: CDR1 SQVTM, CDR2 ANQGSEA. CDR3 DNA sequence: TGCAGTGCGGACAGGGGGCGAAATGAGCAGTTCTTC. It encodes CSADRGRNEQFF.

The V gene is TRBV9, the J gene TRBJ2-1; 8 bases match TRBD2. The CDR3 is made up of 15 amino acids. Trimming cost V 4 bases and J 5 bases; bases outside gene matches: 8. From germline, CDR1 is SGDLS and CDR2 YYNGEE. The CDR3 is CASSTTSGPDNEQFF. CDR3 coding DNA: TGTGCCAGCAGCACCACTAGCGGACCCGACAATGAGCAGTTCTTC.

This clonotype was detected ten times or more. The chain uses TRBV28 and TRBJ2-5; D not certain. V was cut by 1 base and J by 1 base, with 7 bases left in between. Germline V gene sequence: CDR1 MDHEN, CDR2 SYDVKM. This CDR3 comprises 14 residues. CDR3 loop: CASSLYPSQETQYF. The CDR3 DNA is TGTGCCAGCAGTTTATATCCTAGCCAAGAGACCCAGTACTTC.

In its sample, this clonotype was seen many times. The chain combines TRBV11-2 with TRBJ2-3; D is tentatively TRBD1 or TRBD2 (5 bases each). With 4 bases removed from V and 1 base from J, the gap between germline ends came to 12 bases. This CDR3 is 15 amino acids long. The germline V gene encodes CDR1 SGHAT and CDR2 FQNNGV. The CDR3 DNA reads TGTGCCAGCAGCTCGGGGCGGAGCGGCACAGATACGCAGTATTTT. This gives the protein CASSSGRSGTDTQYF. Based on the CDR3 plus reference TRBV11-2 and TRBJ2-3, the full variable domain is EAGVAQSPRYKIIEKRQSVAFWCNPISGHATLYWYQQILGQGPKLLIQFQNNGVVDDSQLPKDRFSAERLKGVDSTLKIQPAKLEDSAVYLCASSSGRSGTDTQYFGPGTRLTVL.

This clonotype was seen a handful of times. The chain links TRBV19 to TRBJ2-7; 11 bases fit TRBD2. The J segment lost 4 bases and the V segment lost 4 bases, leaving 9 bases of the junction unmatched. The CDR3 has 16 amino acids. Germline V gene data show CDR1 as LNHDA and CDR2 as SQIVND (reference sequence). CDR3: CASSTSIAGGKYEQYF. For the CDR3, the DNA is TGTGCCAGTAGTACTTCAATAGCGGGAGGGAAGTACGAGCAGTACTTC.

The chain combines TRBV4-1 with TRBJ2-7; 10 nucleotides line up with TRBD2. This CDR3 contains 14 residues. Trimming at V came to 4 bases and at J to 3 bases, leaving 3 bases not matched to a gene. Germline lookup yields CDR1 MGHRA and CDR2 YSYEKL. As DNA, the CDR3 is TGCGCCAGCAGCCCTCTAGCGGGAGACTACGAGCAGTACTTC. Translating it yields CASSPLAGDYEQYF.

The rearrangement joins TRBV15 to TRBJ2-1; D is tentatively TRBD1 or TRBD2 (5 bases each). The V end lost 1 base, the J end lost 4 bases, and 11 bases lay between the germline ends. The CDR3 length is 15 residues. Germline V CDR1 and CDR2: LNHNV, YYDKDF (reference sequence). CDR3 nucleotide sequence: TGTGCCACCAGCAGAGGAGGGGCCAGGTACAATGAGCAGTTCTTC. Its translation is CATSRGGARYNEQFF.

The chain combines TRBV18 with TRBJ2-7, with 7 bases that match TRBD2. CDR1 and CDR2 (germline): KGHSH, LQKENI. The CDR3 has 15 residues. The V segment lost 0 bases and the J segment 2 bases; nucleotides outside the gene matches: 4. The CDR3, as DNA: TGTGCCAGCTCACCACCCGCCGGGACTACCTACGAGCAGTACTTC. This translates into CASSPPAGTTYEQYF.

In this sample, this clonotype turned up a few times. V and J are TRBV6-2 or TRBV6-3 and TRBJ2-1, with D unclear. The CDR3 consists of 14 residues. The V and J ends lost 2 bases and 0 bases respectively, with 5 bases between them. Germline lookup yields CDR1 MNHEY and CDR2 SVGEGT. The CDR3, as DNA: TGTGCCAGCAGTTACGTTAGCTCCTACAATGAGCAGTTCTTC. Translation: CASSYVSSYNEQFF.

This clonotype was detected only a few times. The CDR3 is CASSPSEGYEAFF. CDR3 coding DNA: TGTGCCAGCTCACCTTCTGAGGGATATGAAGCTTTCTTT. The chain combines TRBV18 with TRBJ1-1; D is unresolved. Trimming cost V 3 bases and J 7 bases, with 12 bases left between them. This CDR3 spans 13 amino acids. Germline V gives CDR1 KGHSH, CDR2 LQKENI.

This sequence joins TRBV7-9 and TRBJ2-1, with 7 bases lining up with TRBD2. The CDR3 is made up of 15 amino acids. Trimming took 2 bases from V and 7 from J; bases not matched to a gene: 8. CDR1 and CDR2 (germline): SEHNR, FQNEAQ (reference sequence). Here the CDR3 DNA reads TGTGCCAGCAGCTTAAATGTGGGAGCGGGAAATGAGCAGTTCTTC. This codes for CASSLNVGAGNEQFF.

This clonotype was observed many times. This chain joins TRBV28 and TRBJ2-7; 9 positions match TRBD2. Germline CDR1 MDHEN, CDR2 SYDVKM. V dropped 8 bases and J dropped 3; count of bases not matched to a gene: 8. The CDR3 is 14 amino acids. The CDR3 spells CASAGGTSIYEQYF. CDR3 DNA: TGTGCCAGCGCTGGGGGGACTAGCATCTACGAGCAGTACTTC. Together with reference TRBV28 and TRBJ2-7, the CDR3 gives the full variable domain: DVKVTQSSRYLVKRTGEKVFLECVQDMDHENMFWYRQDPGLGLRLIYFSYDVKMKEKGDIPEGYSVSREKKERFSLILESASTNQTSMYLCASAGGTSIYEQYFGPGTRLTVT.

Concerning this clonotype: A much larger clone differs from this one at a single base, so this may be a read error. This chain links TRBV12-3 or TRBV12-4 with TRBJ2-2; the match to TRBD2 covers 14 bases. J was trimmed by 7 bases and V by 6 bases; bases with no gene match: 10. This CDR3 has 17 residues. In DNA, the CDR3 is TGTGCCAGCAGGGGGGGACTAGCGGGAGACTACATCGGGGAGCTGTTTTTT. Its protein product is CASRGGLAGDYIGELFF.

The V and J genes are TRBV2 and TRBJ2-1, with unresolved D. This CDR3 spans 14 amino acids. The V gene's germline CDR1 is SNHLY and CDR2 FYNNEI. Trimming left V 5 bases short and J 5 bases short, with 13 bases between. The CDR3 protein is CASSLVSPDNEQFF. In nucleotides, the CDR3 is TGTGCCAGCAGTCTCGTTAGTCCCGACAATGAGCAGTTCTTC. Using reference TRBV2 and TRBJ2-1 for the parts outside the CDR3, the full variable domain is EPEVTQTPSHQVTQMGQEVILRCVPISNHLYFYWYRQILGQKVEFLVSFYNNEISEKSEIFDDQFSVERPDGSNFTLKIRSTKLEDSAMYFCASSLVSPDNEQFFGPGTRLTVL.

This clonotype was detected many times. The chain joins TRBV7-2 to TRBJ2-7; D perhaps matches TRBD1 (6 bases). Per the germline V gene, CDR1 is SGHTA and CDR2 is FQGNSA. Trimming removed 2 bases from V and 1 base from J, with 18 bases in between. This CDR3 contains 17 residues. CDR3 coding DNA: TGTGCCAGCAGCTTATTTCCAGACGGAACAGGGTCCTACGAGCAGTACTTC. This sequence encodes CASSLFPDGTGSYEQYF.